A selection of T cell receptor beta chains follows, all from one sample in a study of human T cells and chemical hapten exposure. MiXCR, applied by TCRdb to the RACE reads, yields one record per CDR3 protein. The top ten clones hold 1.1% to 1.5% of a sample with around 110,000 distinct CDR3 sequences, 9.5% to 13% of them seen once. The specimen comprised whole blood, sampled in connection with sensitization to the hapten diphenylcyclopropenone (DPC). Receptors originate from a woman aged 50 to 60 with alopecia areata. Some clones in this sample may be carry-over from other donors' samples. The CDR3 runs from the conserved cysteine through the conserved F or W. The size field is filled for only some rows; it gives once, few, many or a size class.

V: TRBV7-9
J: TRBJ2-1
size: many
CDR3: CASSSNSWGTSGSHEQFF

V: TRBV12-3/TRBV12-4
J: TRBJ1-1
size: many
CDR3: CASTAGMNTEAFF

V: TRBV7-2
J: TRBJ2-1
size: few
CDR3: CASSLSTSGNAYNEQFF

V: TRBV20-1
J: TRBJ2-1
size: many
CDR3: CSARDISVEQFF

V: TRBV7-9
J: TRBJ2-7
size: many
CDR3: CASSAVGYEQYF

V: TRBV20-1
J: TRBJ2-1
size: NA
CDR3: CSADGRAYNEQFF

V: TRBV12-3/TRBV12-4
J: TRBJ2-1
size: NA
CDR3: CASSILAGGPQFF

V: TRBV29-1
J: TRBJ1-6
size: NA
CDR3: CSARTGTENSPLHF

V: TRBV21-1
J: TRBJ1-5
size: NA
CDR3: CASSMRGPHQPQHF

V: TRBV4-3
J: TRBJ1-5
size: NA
CDR3: CASSQNRGLGQPQHF

V: TRBV18
J: TRBJ2-7
size: NA
CDR3: CASSPPGYSYEQYF